Given below is one T cell receptor beta chain in context. Its matching antigen is unknown. The CDR3 totals 14 residues. Germline values: CDR1 KGHSH, CDR2 LQKENI. Trimming took off 0 bases at V and 3 bases at J, with 9 bases between the two ends. This sample is part of a study of T cell responses to AZD1222 COVID-19 vaccine. Whole-study context: Second-dose schedules of about 4 or about 12 weeks were combined.

Regarding the study as a whole: Spike-spanning, vaccine-associated CD4 TCRs were dominant at 160-218 and 743-854.

Clones were read by immunoSEQ multiplex PCR, and TCRdb kept only the in-frame ones, dropping some. This table holds some 84,000 clones, approximately 83% found once. The chain joins TRBV18 to TRBJ2-7, with TRBD1 as a possible D gene (5 bases). This TCR was sampled from an adult in good health. The sequencing here drew on peripheral blood, taken on day 0 of AZD1222 vaccination. The CDR3 spells CASSPPPGHYEQYF. CDR3 nucleotides: TGTGCCAGCTCACCACCCCCAGGGCACTACGAGCAGTACTTC.